This TCR beta chain came from a study of blood T cells in healthy people across ages. The study's findings and limits: Compared with aged donors, long-lived donors showed fewer expanded clones, suggesting selection. Naive T cell percentage and TCR beta diversity correlated strongly.

For every donor, a draw yielded ten milliliters of peripheral blood. The germline V gene encodes CDR1 MDHEN and CDR2 SYDVKM. This CDR3 is 13 amino acids long. The ends were cut back, 1 base at V and 4 bases at J, with 8 bases in the middle. Primers used in a second PCR of about 6 to 11 cycles were a sample-barcoded 5' primer and a J-beta primer mix. The yield of each sample was at least 2.5 million CDR3-containing paired-end reads. TCRdb re-called the 5' RACE reads through MiXCR, storing one row per CDR3 protein. The sample includes 800,000 to 950,000 distinct CDR3 sequences, roughly 43% of them seen just once. This clonotype has just a few counts. Its antigen remains unidentified.

The sequencing sample was made of blood. The sequence came from a man in his thirties or forties in good health. The chain couples TRBV28 to TRBJ2-7; D is ambiguous. The CDR3 loop reads CASSLSPNYEQYF. The DNA of the CDR3 is TGTGCCAGCAGTTTATCGCCAAATTACGAGCAGTACTTC. Full variable domain (missing parts from reference TRBV28 and TRBJ2-7): DVKVTQSSRYLVKRTGEKVFLECVQDMDHENMFWYRQDPGLGLRLIYFSYDVKMKEKGDIPEGYSVSREKKERFSLILESASTNQTSMYLCASSLSPNYEQYFGPGTRLTVT.